This is a list of T cell receptor beta chains from one sample in a study of blood T cell repertoires in COVID-19. The protocol was immunoSEQ multiplex PCR, while the TCRdb copy is restricted to in-frame clones and leaves out a portion. This sample carries about 130,000 clones, over 75% of them seen once, and the ten largest clones take roughly a quarter. Source material: peripheral blood. The receptors derive from a woman of 80 years or more with acute or convalescent COVID-19. The CDR3 runs from the conserved cysteine through the conserved F or W. D genes are given only for firm matches. The size field is filled for only some rows; it gives once, few, many or a size class.

>TRBJ2-3|TRBV24-1|-|-
TGTGCCACCAGTGACCCCGACGTAGCCACGCAGTATTTT
CATSDPDVATQYF
>TRBJ1-4|TRBV7-3|TRBD1|-
TGTGCCAGCAGCTCGGACAGGATAAATGAAAAACTGTTTTTT
CASSSDRINEKLFF
>TRBJ1-5|TRBV4-1|-|-
TGCGCCAGCAGCCAAGATCCGACAGGCTATAGCAATCAGCCCCAGCATTTT
CASSQDPTGYSNQPQHF
>TRBJ1-1|TRBV5-6|-|-
TGTGCCAGCAGCGATCAGGCGAACACTGAAGCTTTCTTT
CASSDQANTEAFF
>TRBJ2-5|TRBV10-1|TRBD1|-
TGCGCCCGCAGTGGACAGGGGGCAGGGACCCAGTACTTC
CARSGQGAGTQYF
>TRBJ2-7|TRBV7-2|TRBD1|once
TGTGCCAGCAGCTGGACAGGGGGGCGTCTCGAGCAGTACTTC
CASSWTGGRLEQYF
>TRBJ2-3|TRBV5-1|-|-
TGCGCCAGCAGCTCTACGGGAGATACGCAGTATTTT
CASSSTGDTQYF
>TRBJ1-1|TRBV10-2|-|-
TGCGCCAGCAGTGATCATAATACAGAAGCTTTCTTT
CASSDHNTEAFF
>TRBJ1-6|TRBV6-5|TRBD1|-
TGTGCCAGCAGTTGGGACAGGGAGCTTAATTCACCCCTCCACTTT
CASSWDRELNSPLHF
>TRBJ2-2|TRBV9|-|-
TGTGCCAGCAGCGTAGGTAATTCGGCCGGGGAGCTGTTTTTT
CASSVGNSAGELFF
>TRBJ1-5|TRBV6-5|TRBD1|-
TGTGCCAGCTGGACGGGACAGGCGGGTCAGCCCCAGCATTTT
CASWTGQAGQPQHF
>TRBJ1-6|TRBV20-1|-|-
TGCAGTGCTAGTTACAGCAATAATTCACCCCTCCACTTT
CSASYSNNSPLHF
>TRBJ1-5|TRBV7-2|-|few
TGTGCCAGCAGCTTAGTTGGACAAATCAATCAGCCCCAGCATTTT
CASSLVGQINQPQHF
>TRBJ2-5|TRBV10-2|TRBD1|-
TGCGCCAGCAGTGATATCACAGGGGGCCGTCCGGAGACCCAGTACTTC
CASSDITGGRPETQYF
>TRBJ2-6|TRBV19|-|few
TGTGCCAGTAAAGGCCGGGAGCCCTCCATTTCTGGGGCCAACGTCCTGACTTTC
CASKGREPSISGANVLTF
>TRBJ2-7|TRBV9|TRBD2|few
TGTGCCAGCAGCGCGGGCAGCGGGGGTTACGAGCAGTACTTC
CASSAGSGGYEQYF
>TRBJ1-1|TRBV9|-|-
TGTGCCAGCAGCGTAGCTGGAGGACAGAGCACTGAAGCTTTCTTT
CASSVAGGQSTEAFF
>TRBJ2-1|TRBV20-1|-|once
TGCAGTGCTAGTGGGGTGAAGACAGAGACTTTCGGCGATGAGCAGTTCTTC
CSASGVKTETFGDEQFF
>TRBJ2-1|TRBV11-3|TRBD2|once
TGTGCCAGCAGCTTAGCTTCGCGACTAGCGGGGGGGCTGAATGAGCAGTTCTTC
CASSLASRLAGGLNEQFF
>TRBJ2-1|TRBV7-3|TRBD2|-
TGTGCCAGCAGCTATCAAGCGGGGGGGTACAATGAGCAGTTCTTC
CASSYQAGGYNEQFF
>TRBJ1-4|TRBV15|-|-
TGTGCCACCAGCAGGTGGGGAGATGCAACTAATGAAAAACTGTTTTTT
CATSRWGDATNEKLFF
>TRBJ2-2|TRBV7-2|-|-
TGTGCCAGCAGCTTAAACAGGCCTAGAAACACCGGGGAGCTGTTTTTT
CASSLNRPRNTGELFF
>TRBJ2-3|TRBV7-3|-|-
TGTGCCAGCAGCTCCGGCGGGGGCTTAGATACGCAGTATTTT
CASSSGGGLDTQYF
>TRBJ1-2|TRBV3-1/TRBV3-2|-|once
TGTGCCAGCAGCCGCAGAGGCTATGGCTACACCTTC
CASSRRGYGYTF
>TRBJ2-2|TRBV9|TRBD1|once
TGTGCCAGCAGCGGGCTGGGAGACAGGGGTAACACCGGGGAGCTGTTTTTT
CASSGLGDRGNTGELFF
>TRBJ2-5|TRBV7-2|-|-
TGTGCCAGCAGCGCGTACAGGACCGCAGCTGAGACCCAGTACTTC
CASSAYRTAAETQYF
>TRBJ1-1|TRBV5-1|-|-
TGCGCCAGCAGCTGGGGGGAATTGAACACTGAAGCTTTCTTT
CASSWGELNTEAFF
>TRBJ2-5|TRBV5-1|-|once
TGCGCCAGCAGCACGACAGGCAACCAAGAGACCCAGTACTTC
CASSTTGNQETQYF
>TRBJ2-3|TRBV9|TRBD2|-
TGTGCCAGCAGCGTACAAACCGGGACTAGCGGGGGGGTGCTCACAGATACGCAGTATTTT
CASSVQTGTSGGVLTDTQYF
>TRBJ1-2|TRBV5-1|-|-
TGCGCCAGCAGCTCTACGTCTTATGGCTACACCTTC
CASSSTSYGYTF
>TRBJ1-2|TRBV19|-|-
TGTGCCAGTAGTGCCCCACGGCAGGGACTCAGAAGAGCCGCGTACACCTTC
CASSAPRQGLRRAAYTF
>TRBJ1-5|TRBV28|-|once
TGTGCCAGCCAGAGCAATCAGCCCCAGCATTTT
CASQSNQPQHF
>TRBJ2-1|TRBV5-1|TRBD2|few
TGCGCCAGCAGCGGCCGGGAGGGAAGCTCCTACAATGAGCAGTTCTTC
CASSGREGSSYNEQFF
>TRBJ2-1|TRBV20-1|TRBD2|once
TGCAGTGCTAGTAGCCAGCGGGGTAACAATGAGCAGTTCTTC
CSASSQRGNNEQFF
>TRBJ2-4|TRBV10-3|-|-
TGTGCCATCAGTGAGACCGCCGGGATTCAGTACTTC
CAISETAGIQYF
>TRBJ2-7|TRBV10-3|TRBD1|-
TGTGCCATCAGTGAGTCGGGGACAGGGGGCGGCGAGCAGTACTTC
CAISESGTGGGEQYF
>TRBJ1-6|TRBV6-1|-|-
TGTGCCAGCAGTGGAACAGGGTCCTCCTATAATTCACCCCTCCACTTT
CASSGTGSSYNSPLHF
>TRBJ1-1|TRBV7-9|TRBD1|-
TGTGCCAGCAGCAAAAAAGGGGTGTGGGGACAGGTGAACACTGAAGCTTTCTTT
CASSKKGVWGQVNTEAFF
>TRBJ1-1|TRBV20-1|-|-
TGCAGTGCTGACCACCGGGGTGAAGCTTTCTTT
CSADHRGEAFF
>TRBJ2-1|TRBV9|-|-
TGTGCCAGCAGCGTAGCGGGGGGCAGGATGGTGGAGCAGTTCTTC
CASSVAGGRMVEQFF
>TRBJ1-1|TRBV19|-|once
TGTGCCAGCACTACTGGGGACACAACGAAAGCTTTCTTT
CASTTGDTTKAFF
>TRBJ1-6|TRBV7-3|-|once
TGTGCCAGCGCCCTACAGCCAAATTCACCCCTCCACTTT
CASALQPNSPLHF
>TRBJ1-2|TRBV5-4|TRBD1|-
TGTGCCAGCAGCTTACCCGACAGGGTTAACTATGGCTACACCTTC
CASSLPDRVNYGYTF
>TRBJ2-2|TRBV7-8|-|-
TGTGCCAGCAGCCCAACCCTGGGGGGTGGGAACACCGGGGAGCTGTTTTTT
CASSPTLGGGNTGELFF
>TRBJ1-2|TRBV4-1|-|few
TGCGCCAGCAGCCAAGGAGCTGTGACTAACTATGGCTACACCTTC
CASSQGAVTNYGYTF
>TRBJ1-1|TRBV9|-|-
TGTGCCAGCAGTGGATCCGACTCTCTCTCCTTACACACTGAAGCTTTCTTT
CASSGSDSLSLHTEAFF
>TRBJ1-2|TRBV29-1|TRBD1|few
TGCAGCGTCGAGGGACAGGGGGGATTGTTCCCCTATGGCTACACCTTC
CSVEGQGGLFPYGYTF
>TRBJ1-2|TRBV25-1|-|-
TGTGCCAGCAGTGCGGGTGGACAGCAGCAGGGCTACACCTTC
CASSAGGQQQGYTF
>TRBJ1-1|TRBV12-3/TRBV12-4|-|-
TGTGCCAGCAGTGCCGACAGGAACACTGAAGCTTTCTTT
CASSADRNTEAFF
>TRBJ1-2|TRBV11-2|-|-
TGTGCCAGCAGCTTAGGAGGGAGCAATGGCTACACCTTC
CASSLGGSNGYTF
>TRBJ2-1|TRBV7-9|TRBD1|-
TGTGCCAGCAGTCCCGGGGACAGTTACAATGAGCAGTTCTTC
CASSPGDSYNEQFF
>TRBJ1-2|TRBV6-6|TRBD1|-
TGTGCCAGCAGTTCCTCGACAGGGTCTGGCTACACCTTC
CASSSSTGSGYTF
>TRBJ2-3|TRBV29-1|TRBD1|-
TGCAGCGTCGTAAGGGGACAGTCCACAGATACGCAGTATTTT
CSVVRGQSTDTQYF
>TRBJ1-6|TRBV4-1|TRBD1|-
TGCGCCAGCAGCCCCCAACAGGGGGAGATTTCACCCCTCCACTTT
CASSPQQGEISPLHF
>TRBJ2-5|TRBV11-2|TRBD1|-
TGTGCCAGCAGCCGTCACAGGGGGCGAGAGACCCAGTACTTC
CASSRHRGRETQYF
>TRBJ2-5|TRBV5-1|-|once
TGCGCCAGCAGATTGGGTACAGGGCGGGAGACCCAGTACTTC
CASRLGTGRETQYF
>TRBJ1-1|TRBV6-5|-|once
TGTGCCAGCAGTAAGGGCCATTGGAGGTACGCTGAAGCTTTCTTT
CASSKGHWRYAEAFF
>TRBJ1-5|TRBV2|-|-
TGTGCCAGCAAGGCGGAGAGCAATCAGCCCCAGCATTTT
CASKAESNQPQHF
>TRBJ1-5|TRBV5-6|-|once
TGTGCCAGCAGCTTGCGACAGTCGGGCAATCAGCCCCAGCATTTT
CASSLRQSGNQPQHF